The present T cell receptor (beta chain) was sequenced within a study of monozygotic twins with inflammatory bowel disease. Regarding the study as a whole: Repertoire similarity was not found to differ between concordant and discordant twins, possibly from limited power. Healthy co-twins, by inverse Simpson, had higher TCRbeta diversity than their siblings with IBD.

A remark on this clonotype: The antigen remains unidentified.

Collection of a roughly 2.4 ml blood sample took place per donor. Amplification used two nested PCRs: around 17 cycles, then around 9 cycles, on TCRalpha/TCRbeta cDNA. From the 5' RACE reads, TCRdb lists one entry per CDR3 protein and no DNA. The repertoire table contains about 160,000 distinct CDR3 sequences. The specimen was blood. This TCR was recovered from a human donor with ulcerative colitis or Crohn's disease, or a healthy co-twin of an affected twin (not recorded which).

The CDR3 sequence: CASSLAQEPYEQYF. J is TRBJ2-7 and V is TRBV5-1. The CDR3 has 14 amino acids. CDR1 is SGHRS, CDR2 YFSETQ, per germline.